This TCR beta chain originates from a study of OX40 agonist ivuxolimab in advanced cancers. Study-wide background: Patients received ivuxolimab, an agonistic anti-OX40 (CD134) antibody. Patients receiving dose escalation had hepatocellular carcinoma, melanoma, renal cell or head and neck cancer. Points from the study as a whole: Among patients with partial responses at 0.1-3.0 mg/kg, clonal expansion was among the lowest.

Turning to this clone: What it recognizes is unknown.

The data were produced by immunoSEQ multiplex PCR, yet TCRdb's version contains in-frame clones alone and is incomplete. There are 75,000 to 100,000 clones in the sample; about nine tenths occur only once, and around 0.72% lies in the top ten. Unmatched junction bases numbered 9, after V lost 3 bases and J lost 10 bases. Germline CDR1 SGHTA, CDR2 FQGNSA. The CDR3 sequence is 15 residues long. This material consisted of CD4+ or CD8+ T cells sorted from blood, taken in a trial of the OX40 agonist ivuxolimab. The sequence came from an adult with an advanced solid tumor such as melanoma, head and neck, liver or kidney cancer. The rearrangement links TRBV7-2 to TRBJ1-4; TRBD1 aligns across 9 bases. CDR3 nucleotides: TGTGCCAGCAGCTTCGCGGGACAGGGCTCTGTAAAACTGTTTTTT. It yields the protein CASSFAGQGSVKLFF.